This T cell receptor (beta chain) derives from a study of T cell changes during pregnancy in multiple sclerosis. TCRdb keeps only in-frame clones here, not all; method: immunoSEQ multiplex PCR. The table lists fewer than 60,000 clones, roughly 94% of them singletons. The ends lost 0 bases at V and 6 bases at J; junction bases unmatched: 7. In germline, CDR1 is LGHNA, CDR2 YSLEER. The CDR3 totals 17 residues. This sequence originates from a female donor with multiple sclerosis, enrolled in a pregnancy study. Sequencing was performed on CD8+ T cells from peripheral blood mononuclear cells, taken in the first trimester of pregnancy. The chain recombines TRBV4-3 with TRBJ2-1, with 11 bases matching TRBD2. The CDR3, as DNA: TGCGCCAGCAGCCAAGAAGAGGCACTAGCGGGAGCCAATGAGCAGTTCTTC. It translates to CASSQEEALAGANEQFF.